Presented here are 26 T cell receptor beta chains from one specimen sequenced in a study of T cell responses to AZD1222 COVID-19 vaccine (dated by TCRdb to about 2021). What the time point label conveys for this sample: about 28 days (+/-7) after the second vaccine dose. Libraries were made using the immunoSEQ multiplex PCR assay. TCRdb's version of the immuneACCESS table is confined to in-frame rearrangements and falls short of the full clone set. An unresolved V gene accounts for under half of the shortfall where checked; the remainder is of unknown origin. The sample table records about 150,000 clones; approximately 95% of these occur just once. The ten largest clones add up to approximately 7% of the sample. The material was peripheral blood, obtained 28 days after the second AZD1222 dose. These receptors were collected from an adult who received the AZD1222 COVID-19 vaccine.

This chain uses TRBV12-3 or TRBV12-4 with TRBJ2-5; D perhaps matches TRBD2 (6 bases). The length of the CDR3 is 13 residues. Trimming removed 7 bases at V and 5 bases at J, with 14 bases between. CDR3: CASTLGEEETQYF. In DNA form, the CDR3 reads TGTGCCAGCACCTTGGGGGAGGAGGAGACCCAGTACTTC.

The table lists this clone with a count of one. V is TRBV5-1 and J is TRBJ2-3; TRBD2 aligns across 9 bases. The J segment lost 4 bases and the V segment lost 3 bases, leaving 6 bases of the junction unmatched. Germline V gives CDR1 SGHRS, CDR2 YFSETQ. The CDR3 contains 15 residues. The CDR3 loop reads CASSWASGDADTQYF. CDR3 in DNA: TGCGCCAGCAGCTGGGCTAGCGGGGACGCAGATACGCAGTATTTT.

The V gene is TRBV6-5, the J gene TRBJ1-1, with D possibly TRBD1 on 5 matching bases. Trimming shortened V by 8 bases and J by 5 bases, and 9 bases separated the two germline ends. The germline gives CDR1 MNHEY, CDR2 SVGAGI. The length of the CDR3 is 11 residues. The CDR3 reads CASYGGTEAFF. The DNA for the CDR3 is TGTGCCAGCTATGGGGGGACTGAAGCTTTCTTT.

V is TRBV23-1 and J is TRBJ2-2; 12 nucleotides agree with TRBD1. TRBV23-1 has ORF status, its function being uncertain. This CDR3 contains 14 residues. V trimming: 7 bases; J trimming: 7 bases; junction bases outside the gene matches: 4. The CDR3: CASTGQGANGELFF. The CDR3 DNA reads TGCGCCAGCACGGGACAGGGGGCGAACGGGGAGCTGTTTTTT.

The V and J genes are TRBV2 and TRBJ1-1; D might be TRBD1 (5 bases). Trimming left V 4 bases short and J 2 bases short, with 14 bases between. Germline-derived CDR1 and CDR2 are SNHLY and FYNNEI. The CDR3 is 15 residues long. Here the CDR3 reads CASSVSGFVNTEAFF. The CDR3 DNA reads TGTGCCAGCAGTGTATCAGGGTTTGTAAACACTGAAGCTTTCTTT.

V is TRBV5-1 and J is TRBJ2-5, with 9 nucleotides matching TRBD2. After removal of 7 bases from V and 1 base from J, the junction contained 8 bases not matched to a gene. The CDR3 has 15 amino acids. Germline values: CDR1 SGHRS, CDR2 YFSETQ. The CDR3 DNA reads TGCGCCAGCTACAGCGGGGGGTCAATCCAAGAGACCCAGTACTTC. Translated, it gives CASYSGGSIQETQYF. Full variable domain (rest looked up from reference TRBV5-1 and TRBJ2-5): KAGVTQTPRYLIKTRGQQVTLSCSPISGHRSVSWYQQTPGQGLQFLFEYFSETQRNKGNFPGRFSGRQFSNSRSEMNVSTLELGDSALYLCASYSGGSIQETQYFGPGTRLLVL.

The CDR3 loop is CASSQEDSYTEAFF. The CDR3 nucleotides are TGTGCCAGCAGCCAAGAGGACTCCTACACTGAAGCTTTCTTT. The chain combines TRBV3-1 (or the pseudogene TRBV3-2) with TRBJ1-1, with D hard to call. Between the trimmed V and J ends, which lost 0 bases and 3 bases, there was a span of 8 bases. Germline V CDR1 and CDR2: LGHDT, YNNKEL (reference sequence). The CDR3 has 14 residues.

In DNA, the CDR3 is TGTGCCAGCAGTCCCCCCGGCACTGAAGCTTTCTTT. It encodes CASSPPGTEAFF. The V gene is TRBV28, the J gene TRBJ1-1, with unresolved D. The V end was cut by 5 bases, the J end by 4 bases, with 8 bases between. There are 12 residues in the CDR3. Per germline, CDR1 MDHEN and CDR2 SYDVKM.

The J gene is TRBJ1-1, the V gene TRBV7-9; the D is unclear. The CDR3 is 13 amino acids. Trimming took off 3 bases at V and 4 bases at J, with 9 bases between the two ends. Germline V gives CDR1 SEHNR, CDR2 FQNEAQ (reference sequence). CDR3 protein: CASSFGSGTEAFF. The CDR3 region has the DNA TGTGCCAGCAGCTTCGGTAGTGGCACTGAAGCTTTCTTT.

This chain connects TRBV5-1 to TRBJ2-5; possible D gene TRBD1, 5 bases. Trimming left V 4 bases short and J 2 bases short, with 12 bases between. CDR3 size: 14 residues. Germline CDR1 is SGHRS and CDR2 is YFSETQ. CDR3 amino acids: CASSPEGVQETQYF. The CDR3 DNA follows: TGCGCCAGCAGCCCCGAAGGGGTTCAAGAGACCCAGTACTTC.

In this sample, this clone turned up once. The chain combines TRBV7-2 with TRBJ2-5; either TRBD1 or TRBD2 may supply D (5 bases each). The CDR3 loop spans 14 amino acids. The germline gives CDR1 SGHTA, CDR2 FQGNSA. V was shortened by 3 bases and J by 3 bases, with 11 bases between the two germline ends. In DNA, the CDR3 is TGTGCCAGCAGCTTCGGGACGAGGAAAGAGACCCAGTACTTC. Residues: CASSFGTRKETQYF.

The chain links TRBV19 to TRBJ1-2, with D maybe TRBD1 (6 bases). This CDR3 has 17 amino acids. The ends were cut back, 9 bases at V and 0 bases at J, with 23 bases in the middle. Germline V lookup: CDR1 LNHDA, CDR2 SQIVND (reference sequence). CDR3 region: CASHQGIDSPSNYGYTF. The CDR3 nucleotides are TGTGCCAGCCACCAGGGGATTGATTCCCCCTCTAACTATGGCTACACCTTC.

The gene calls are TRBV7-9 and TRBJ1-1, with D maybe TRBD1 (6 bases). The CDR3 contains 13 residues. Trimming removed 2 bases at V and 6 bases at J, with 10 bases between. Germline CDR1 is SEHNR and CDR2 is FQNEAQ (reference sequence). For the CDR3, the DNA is TGTGCCAGCAGCTTACAGGGGAGGTCTGAAGCTTTCTTT. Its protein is CASSLQGRSEAFF.

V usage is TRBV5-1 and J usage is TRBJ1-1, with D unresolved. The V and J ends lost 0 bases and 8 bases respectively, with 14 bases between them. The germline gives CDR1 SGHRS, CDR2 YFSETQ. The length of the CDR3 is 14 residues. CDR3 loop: CASSLGPADLEAFF. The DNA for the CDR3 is TGCGCCAGCAGCTTGGGGCCAGCTGATCTCGAAGCTTTCTTT.

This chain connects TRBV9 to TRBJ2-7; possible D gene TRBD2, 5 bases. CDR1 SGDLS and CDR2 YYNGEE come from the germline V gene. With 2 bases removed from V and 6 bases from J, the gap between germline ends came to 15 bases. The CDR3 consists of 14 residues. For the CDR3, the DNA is TGTGCCAGCAGCGTTAGAACGGTAGGAGGCGAGCAGTACTTC. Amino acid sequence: CASSVRTVGGEQYF.

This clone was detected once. CDR3 DNA sequence: TGTGCCAGTAGTCCCCGACACCAGGGACTCTCTGGAAACACCATATATTTT. Its protein product is CASSPRHQGLSGNTIYF. The chain uses TRBV19 and TRBJ1-3, with D possibly matching TRBD1 (5 bases). V was pared by 5 bases and J by 0 bases, with 17 bases between. Per germline, CDR1 LNHDA and CDR2 SQIVND (reference sequence). This CDR3 contains 17 residues.

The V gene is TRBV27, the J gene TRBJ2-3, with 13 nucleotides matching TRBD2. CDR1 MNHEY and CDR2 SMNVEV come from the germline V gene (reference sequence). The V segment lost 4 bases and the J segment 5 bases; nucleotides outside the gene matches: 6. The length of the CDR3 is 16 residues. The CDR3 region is CASSWELAGGLDTQYF. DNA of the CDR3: TGTGCCAGCAGTTGGGAACTAGCGGGGGGGCTAGATACGCAGTATTTT.

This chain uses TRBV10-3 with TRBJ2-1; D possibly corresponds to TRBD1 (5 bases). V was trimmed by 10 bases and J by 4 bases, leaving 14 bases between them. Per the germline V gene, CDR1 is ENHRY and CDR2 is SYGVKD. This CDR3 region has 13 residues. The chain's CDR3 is CATSSQGYNEQFF. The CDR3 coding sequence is TGTGCCACCTCAAGCCAGGGTTACAATGAGCAGTTCTTC.

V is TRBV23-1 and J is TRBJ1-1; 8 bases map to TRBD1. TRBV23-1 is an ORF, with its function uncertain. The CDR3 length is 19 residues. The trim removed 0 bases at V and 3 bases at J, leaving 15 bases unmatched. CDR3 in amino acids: CASSQSPHEDREEDTEAFF. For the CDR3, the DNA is TGCGCCAGCAGTCAATCGCCCCATGAGGACAGGGAAGAGGACACTGAAGCTTTCTTT.

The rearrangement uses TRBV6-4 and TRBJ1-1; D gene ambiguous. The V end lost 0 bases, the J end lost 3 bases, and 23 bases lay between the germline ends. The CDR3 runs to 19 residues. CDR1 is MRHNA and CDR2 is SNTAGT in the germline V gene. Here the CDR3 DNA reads TGTGCCAGCAGTGACTCGAACTACCGGGGTCCGCTAAGGCACACTGAAGCTTTCTTT. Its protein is CASSDSNYRGPLRHTEAFF.

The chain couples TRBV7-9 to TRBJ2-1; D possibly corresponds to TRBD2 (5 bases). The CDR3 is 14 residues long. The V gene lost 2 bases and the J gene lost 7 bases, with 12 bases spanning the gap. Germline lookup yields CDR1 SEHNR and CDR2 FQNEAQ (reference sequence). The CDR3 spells CASSLLERVNEQFF. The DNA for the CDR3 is TGTGCCAGCAGCTTACTAGAGAGGGTTAATGAGCAGTTCTTC.

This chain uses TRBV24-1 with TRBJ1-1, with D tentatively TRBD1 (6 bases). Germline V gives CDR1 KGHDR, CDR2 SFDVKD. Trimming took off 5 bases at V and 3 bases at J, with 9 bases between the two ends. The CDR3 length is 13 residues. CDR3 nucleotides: TGTGCCACCAGTGGTCCAGGGGACACTGAAGCTTTCTTT. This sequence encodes CATSGPGDTEAFF.

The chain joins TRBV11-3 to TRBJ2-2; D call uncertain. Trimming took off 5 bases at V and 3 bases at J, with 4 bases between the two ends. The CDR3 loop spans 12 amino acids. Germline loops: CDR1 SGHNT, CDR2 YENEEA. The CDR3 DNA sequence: TGTGCCAGCAGCGATGACACCGGGGAGCTGTTTTTT. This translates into CASSDDTGELFF. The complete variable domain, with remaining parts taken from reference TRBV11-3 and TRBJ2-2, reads EAGVVQSPRYKIIEKKQPVAFWCNPISGHNTLYWYLQNLGQGPELLIRYENEEAVDDSQLPKDRFSAERLKGVDSTLKIQPAELGDSAVYLCASSDDTGELFFGEGSRLTVL.

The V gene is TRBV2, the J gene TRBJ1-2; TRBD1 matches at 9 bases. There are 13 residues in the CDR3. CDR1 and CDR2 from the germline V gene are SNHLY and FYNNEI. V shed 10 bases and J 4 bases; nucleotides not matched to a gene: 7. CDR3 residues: CAKTGGTGYGYTF. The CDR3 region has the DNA TGTGCCAAAACAGGGGGCACCGGCTATGGCTACACCTTC.

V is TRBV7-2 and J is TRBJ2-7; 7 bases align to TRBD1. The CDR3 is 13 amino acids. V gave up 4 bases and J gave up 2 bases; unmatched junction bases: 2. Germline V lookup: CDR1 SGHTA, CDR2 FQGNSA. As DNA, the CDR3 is TGTGCCAGCAGCTGGGGACAGCCCTACGAGCAGTACTTC. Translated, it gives CASSWGQPYEQYF.

This CDR3 reads CASSQGGNRVTNEQFF. The CDR3 bases are TGTGCCAGCAGCCAAGGAGGAAACAGGGTAACAAATGAGCAGTTCTTC. The V gene is TRBV3-1 (or the pseudogene TRBV3-2), the J gene TRBJ2-1; D perhaps matches TRBD1 (6 bases). This CDR3 comprises 16 residues. CDR1 and CDR2 (germline): LGHDT, YNNKEL (reference sequence). Trimming shortened V by 1 base and J by 7 bases, and 17 bases separated the two germline ends.